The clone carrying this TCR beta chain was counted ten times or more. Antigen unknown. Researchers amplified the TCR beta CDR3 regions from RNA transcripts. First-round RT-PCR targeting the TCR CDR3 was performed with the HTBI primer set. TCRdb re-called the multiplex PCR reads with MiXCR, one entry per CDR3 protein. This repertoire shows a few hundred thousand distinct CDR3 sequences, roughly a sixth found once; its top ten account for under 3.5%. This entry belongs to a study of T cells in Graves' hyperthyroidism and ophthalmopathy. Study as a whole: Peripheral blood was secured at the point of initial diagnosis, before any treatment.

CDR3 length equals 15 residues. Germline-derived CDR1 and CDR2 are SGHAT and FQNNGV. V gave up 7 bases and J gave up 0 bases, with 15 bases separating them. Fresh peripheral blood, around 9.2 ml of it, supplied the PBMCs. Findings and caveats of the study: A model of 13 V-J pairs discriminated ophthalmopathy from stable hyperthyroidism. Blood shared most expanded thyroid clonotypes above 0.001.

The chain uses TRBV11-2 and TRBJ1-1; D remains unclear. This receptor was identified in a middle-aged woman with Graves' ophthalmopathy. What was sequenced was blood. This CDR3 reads CASNNQVNMNTEAFF. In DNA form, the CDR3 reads TGTGCCAGCAATAACCAGGTGAACATGAACACTGAAGCTTTCTTT.